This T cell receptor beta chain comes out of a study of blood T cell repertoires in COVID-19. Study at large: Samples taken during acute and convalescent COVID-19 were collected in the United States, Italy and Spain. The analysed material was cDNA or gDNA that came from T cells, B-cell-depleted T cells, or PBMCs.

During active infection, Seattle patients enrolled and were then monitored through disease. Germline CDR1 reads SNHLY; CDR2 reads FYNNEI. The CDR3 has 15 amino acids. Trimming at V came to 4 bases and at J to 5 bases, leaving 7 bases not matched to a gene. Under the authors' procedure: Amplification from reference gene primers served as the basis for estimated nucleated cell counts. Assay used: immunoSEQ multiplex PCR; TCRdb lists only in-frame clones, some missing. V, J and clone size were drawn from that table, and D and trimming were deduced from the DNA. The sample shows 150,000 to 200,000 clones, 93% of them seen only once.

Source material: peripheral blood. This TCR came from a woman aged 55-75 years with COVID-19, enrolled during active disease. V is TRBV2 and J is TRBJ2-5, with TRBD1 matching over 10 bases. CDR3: CASSADRGQFETQYF. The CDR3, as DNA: TGTGCCAGCAGTGCCGACAGGGGGCAGTTTGAGACCCAGTACTTC.